Given below is one TCR beta chain in context. The antigen remains unidentified. The entry originates in a study of blood T cells in healthy people across ages. The CDR3 covers 13 residues. V shed 7 bases and J shed 8 bases, with 16 bases lying between them. Findings and caveats of the study: From one million sequenced T cells, diversity estimates were lower bounds. Shifts in expanded clonotypes may have been confounded by donor CMV status, which was unknown.

All donors came from Russia, were Caucasian and healthy, and spanned ages about 6 to 90. Using a J-beta primer mix together with a sample-barcoded 5' primer, a second PCR was run for roughly 7 to 11 cycles. MiXCR, run by TCRdb on the 5' RACE reads, gives a single entry per CDR3 protein. The repertoire holds over 1,500,000 distinct CDR3 sequences, with about 50% as singletons. This clonotype was sampled from a woman in her thirties or forties in good health. The chain combines TRBV12-3 or TRBV12-4 with TRBJ2-3, with D perhaps assigned TRBD1 or TRBD2 (5 bases each). The material sequenced was blood. CDR3: CASIAGSGGTQYF. The DNA for the CDR3 is TGTGCCAGCATCGCGGGTAGTGGGGGTACGCAGTATTTT.